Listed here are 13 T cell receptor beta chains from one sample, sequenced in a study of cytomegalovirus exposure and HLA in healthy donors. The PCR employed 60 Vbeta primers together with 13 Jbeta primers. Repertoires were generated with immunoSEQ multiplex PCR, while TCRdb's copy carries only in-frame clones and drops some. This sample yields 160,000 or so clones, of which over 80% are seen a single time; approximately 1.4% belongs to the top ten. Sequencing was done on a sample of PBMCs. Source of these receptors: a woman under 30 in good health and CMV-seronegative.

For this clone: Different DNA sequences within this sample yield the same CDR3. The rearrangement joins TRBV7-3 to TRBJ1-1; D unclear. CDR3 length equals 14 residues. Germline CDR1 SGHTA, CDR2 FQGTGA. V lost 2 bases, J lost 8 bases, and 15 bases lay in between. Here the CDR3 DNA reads TGTGCCAGCAGCTTAGGGCGCGGGAGCACCGAAGCTTTCTTT. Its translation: CASSLGRGSTEAFF.

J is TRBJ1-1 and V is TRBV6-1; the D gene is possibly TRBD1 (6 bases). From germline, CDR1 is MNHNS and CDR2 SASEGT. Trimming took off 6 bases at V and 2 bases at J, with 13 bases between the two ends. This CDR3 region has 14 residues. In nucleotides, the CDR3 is TGTGCCAGCAGACTTACAGGGTTAAACACTGAAGCTTTCTTT. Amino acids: CASRLTGLNTEAFF.

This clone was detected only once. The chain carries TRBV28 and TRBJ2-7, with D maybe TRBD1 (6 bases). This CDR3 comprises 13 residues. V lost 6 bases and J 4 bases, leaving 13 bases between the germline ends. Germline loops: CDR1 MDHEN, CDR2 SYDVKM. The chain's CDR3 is CASSKGELYEQYF. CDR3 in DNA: TGTGCCAGCAGCAAGGGGGAATTGTACGAGCAGTACTTC.

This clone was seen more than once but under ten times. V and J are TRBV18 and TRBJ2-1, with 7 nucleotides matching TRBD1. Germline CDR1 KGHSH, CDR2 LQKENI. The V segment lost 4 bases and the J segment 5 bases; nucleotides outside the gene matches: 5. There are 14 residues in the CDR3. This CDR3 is CASSRRDRNNEQFF. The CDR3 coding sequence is TGTGCCAGCTCACGCCGGGACAGAAACAATGAGCAGTTCTTC.

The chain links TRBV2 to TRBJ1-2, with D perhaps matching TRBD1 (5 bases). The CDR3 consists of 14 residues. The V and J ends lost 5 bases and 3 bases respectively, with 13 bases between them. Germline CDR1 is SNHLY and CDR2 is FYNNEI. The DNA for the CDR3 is TGTGCCAGCAGTAGGGCGGGGACTGACTATGGCTACACCTTC. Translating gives CASSRAGTDYGYTF.

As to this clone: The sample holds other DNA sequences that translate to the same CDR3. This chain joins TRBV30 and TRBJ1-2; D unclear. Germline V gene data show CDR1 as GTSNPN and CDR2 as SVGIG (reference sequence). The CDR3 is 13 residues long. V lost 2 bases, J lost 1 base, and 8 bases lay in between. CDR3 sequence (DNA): TGTGCCTGGAGTCTCGGTATTAACTATGGCTACACCTTC. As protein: CAWSLGINYGYTF.

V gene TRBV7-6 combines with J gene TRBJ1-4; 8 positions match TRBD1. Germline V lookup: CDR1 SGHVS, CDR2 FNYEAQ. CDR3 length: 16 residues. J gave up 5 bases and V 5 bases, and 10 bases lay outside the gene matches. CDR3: CASSPHSTGDNEKLFF. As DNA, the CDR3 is TGTGCCAGCAGCCCACACTCGACAGGGGACAATGAAAAACTGTTTTTT.

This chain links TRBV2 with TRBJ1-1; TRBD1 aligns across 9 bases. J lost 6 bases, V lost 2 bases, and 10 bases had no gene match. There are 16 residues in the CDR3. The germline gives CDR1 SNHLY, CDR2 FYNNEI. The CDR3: CASSEMGQGIISEAFF. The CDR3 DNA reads TGTGCCAGCAGTGAAATGGGACAGGGAATTATTTCTGAAGCTTTCTTT.

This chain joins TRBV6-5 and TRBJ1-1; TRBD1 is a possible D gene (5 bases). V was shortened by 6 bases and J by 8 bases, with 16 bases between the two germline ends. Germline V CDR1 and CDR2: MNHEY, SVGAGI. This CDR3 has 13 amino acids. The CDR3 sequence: CASSLRMGGEAFF. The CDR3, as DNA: TGTGCCAGCAGCCTCCGTATGGGGGGAGAAGCTTTCTTT.

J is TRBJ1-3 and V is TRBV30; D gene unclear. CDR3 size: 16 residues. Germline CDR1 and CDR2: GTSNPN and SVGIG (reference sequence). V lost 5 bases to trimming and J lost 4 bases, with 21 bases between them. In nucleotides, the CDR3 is TGTGCCTGGCTCAAACCTTTAGCCAACACGGGAAACACCATATATTTT. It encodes CAWLKPLANTGNTIYF.

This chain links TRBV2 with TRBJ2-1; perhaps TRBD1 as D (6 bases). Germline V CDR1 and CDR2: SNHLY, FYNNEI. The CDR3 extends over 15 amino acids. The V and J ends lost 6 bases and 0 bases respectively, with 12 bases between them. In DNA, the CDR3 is TGTGCCAGCAGCGTGACAGGAAACTCCTACAATGAGCAGTTCTTC. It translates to CASSVTGNSYNEQFF.

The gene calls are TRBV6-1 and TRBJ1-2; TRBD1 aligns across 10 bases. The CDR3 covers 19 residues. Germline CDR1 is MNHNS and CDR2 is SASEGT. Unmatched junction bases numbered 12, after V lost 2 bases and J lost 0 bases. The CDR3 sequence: CASSENMWDRGAPNYGYTF. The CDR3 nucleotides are TGTGCCAGCAGTGAAAATATGTGGGACAGGGGAGCCCCTAACTATGGCTACACCTTC.

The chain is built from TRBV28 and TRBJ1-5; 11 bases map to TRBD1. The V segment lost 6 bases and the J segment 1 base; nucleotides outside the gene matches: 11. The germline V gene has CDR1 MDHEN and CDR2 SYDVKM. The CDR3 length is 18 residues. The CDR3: CASRVPLGTGGSNQPQHF. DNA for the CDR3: TGTGCCAGCAGGGTCCCCCTTGGGACAGGGGGGAGCAATCAGCCCCAGCATTTT.